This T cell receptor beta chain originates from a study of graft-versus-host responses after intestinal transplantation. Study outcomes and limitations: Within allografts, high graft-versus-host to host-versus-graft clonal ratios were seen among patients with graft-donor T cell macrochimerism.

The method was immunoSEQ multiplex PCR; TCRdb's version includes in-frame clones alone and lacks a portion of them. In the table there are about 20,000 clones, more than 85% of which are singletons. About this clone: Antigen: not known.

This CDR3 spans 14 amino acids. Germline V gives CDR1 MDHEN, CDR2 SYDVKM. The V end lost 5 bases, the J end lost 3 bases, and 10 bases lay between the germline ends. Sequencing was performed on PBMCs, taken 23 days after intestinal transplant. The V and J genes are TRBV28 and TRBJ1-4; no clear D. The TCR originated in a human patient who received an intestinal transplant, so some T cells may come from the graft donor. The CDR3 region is CASSALQANEKLFF. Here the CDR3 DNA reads TGTGCCAGCAGTGCTCTCCAGGCTAATGAAAAACTGTTTTTT.